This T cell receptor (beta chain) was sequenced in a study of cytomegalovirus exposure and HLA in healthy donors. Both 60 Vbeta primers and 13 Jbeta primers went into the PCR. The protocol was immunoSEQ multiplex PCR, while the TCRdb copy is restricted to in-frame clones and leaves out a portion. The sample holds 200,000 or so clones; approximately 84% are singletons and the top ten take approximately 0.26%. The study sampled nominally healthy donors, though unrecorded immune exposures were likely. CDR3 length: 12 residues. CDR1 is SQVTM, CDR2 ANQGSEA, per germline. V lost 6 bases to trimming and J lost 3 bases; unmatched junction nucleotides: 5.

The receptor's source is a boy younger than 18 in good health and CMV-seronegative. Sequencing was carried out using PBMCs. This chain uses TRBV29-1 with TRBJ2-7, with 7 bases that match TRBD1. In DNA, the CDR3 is TGCAGCGTGCTGACAGGGTTCTACGAGCAGTACTTC. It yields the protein CSVLTGFYEQYF.